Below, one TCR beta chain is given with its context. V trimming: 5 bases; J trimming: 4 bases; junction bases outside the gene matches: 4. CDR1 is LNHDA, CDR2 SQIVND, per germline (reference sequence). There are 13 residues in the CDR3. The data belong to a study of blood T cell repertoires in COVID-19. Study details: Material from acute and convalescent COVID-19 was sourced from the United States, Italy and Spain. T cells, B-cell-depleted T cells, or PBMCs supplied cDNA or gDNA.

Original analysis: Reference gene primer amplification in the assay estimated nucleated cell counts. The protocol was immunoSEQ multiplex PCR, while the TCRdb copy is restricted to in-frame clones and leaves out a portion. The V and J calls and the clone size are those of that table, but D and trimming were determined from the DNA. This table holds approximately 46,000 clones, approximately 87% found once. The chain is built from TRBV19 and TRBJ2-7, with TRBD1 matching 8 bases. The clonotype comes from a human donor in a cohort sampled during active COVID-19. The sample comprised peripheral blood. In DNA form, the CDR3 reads TGTGCCAGTAGTCAACAGGGGGGATACGAGCAGTACTTC. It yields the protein CASSQQGGYEQYF.